A single sample gave rise to the 13 T cell receptor beta chains below, sequenced in a study of blood T cells in healthy people across ages. Using a J-beta primer mix together with a sample-barcoded 5' primer, a second PCR was run for about 6 to 12 cycles. A single record per CDR3 protein comes from TCRdb applying MiXCR to the 5' RACE reads. The data hold about 1.5 million distinct CDR3 sequences, with approximately 39% observed a single time. The material sequenced was blood. The receptor set was obtained from a woman aged 18-35 years in good health.

The V gene is TRBV7-2, the J gene TRBJ1-1; 7 bases map to TRBD1. This CDR3 is built from 14 residues. V was pared by 5 bases and J by 4 bases, with 7 bases of the junction left unmatched. Germline values: CDR1 SGHTA, CDR2 FQGNSA. The CDR3 loop reads CASSNQQGFTEAFF. The CDR3 DNA sequence: TGTGCCAGCAGCAATCAACAGGGGTTCACTGAAGCTTTCTTT.

This clonotype was seen a few times. The chain is built from TRBV21-1 and TRBJ1-5; the table's D call, TRBD1, has no DNA check behind it. TRBV21-1 is an annotated pseudogene. The CDR3 spans 17 residues. CDR3 bases: TGTGCCAGCAGCAATTCCGGAGAGCGGACAGGCAATCAGCCCCAGCATTTT. Translation: CASSNSGERTGNQPQHF.

The chain joins TRBV7-6 to TRBJ1-1; TRBD1 might be the D (5 bases). Germline CDR1 reads SGHVS; CDR2 reads FNYEAQ. V was pared by 1 base and J by 3 bases, with 12 bases between. The CDR3 spans 15 residues. CDR3 loop: CASSLVGLGDTEAFF. The DNA for the CDR3 is TGTGCCAGCAGCTTAGTGGGCCTAGGGGACACTGAAGCTTTCTTT.

This clonotype came up a few times. The chain employs TRBV12-3 or TRBV12-4 and TRBJ2-1, with D possibly being TRBD2 (7 bases). Deletions cut 7 bases from V and 7 bases from J, with 20 bases between. This CDR3 is built from 15 residues. CDR3 sequence (DNA): TGTGCCAGCACTCCGGGGGGCGGGAGTCAGAATGAGCAGTTCTTC. The encoded protein is CASTPGGGSQNEQFF.

This clonotype was detected only a few times. The V and J genes are TRBV11-2 and TRBJ2-7; D possibly corresponds to TRBD2 (5 bases). V gave up 0 bases and J gave up 6 bases, with 15 bases separating them. CDR1 is SGHAT and CDR2 is FQNNGV in the germline V gene. The CDR3 sequence is 15 residues long. This chain's CDR3 is CASSLDPEGMFEQYF. The CDR3 DNA reads TGTGCCAGCAGCTTAGATCCTGAGGGTATGTTCGAGCAGTACTTC. Supplemented by reference TRBV11-2 and TRBJ2-7, the full variable domain reads EAGVAQSPRYKIIEKRQSVAFWCNPISGHATLYWYQQILGQGPKLLIQFQNNGVVDDSQLPKDRFSAERLKGVDSTLKIQPAKLEDSAVYLCASSLDPEGMFEQYFGPGTRLTVT.

The chain employs TRBV6-5 and TRBJ1-6; D unclear. The germline V gene has CDR1 MNHEY and CDR2 SVGAGI. CDR3 length equals 16 residues. Trimming cost V 0 bases and J 4 bases, with 10 bases left between them. This CDR3 reads CASSYSVRDYNSPLHF. The CDR3 DNA is TGTGCCAGCAGTTACTCGGTCAGAGATTATAATTCACCCCTCCACTTT.

This chain connects TRBV10-3 to TRBJ2-5; possibly TRBD1 or TRBD2 for D (6 bases each). The end of the DNA aligns better with TRBJ2-1, so the J call may be wrong. The germline V gene has CDR1 ENHRY and CDR2 SYGVKD. The CDR3 consists of 14 residues. In DNA form, the CDR3 reads TGTGCCATCAATAAACAGGGTTTTCGGGAGACCCAGTTCTTC. Protein: CAINKQGFRETQFF.

The rearrangement joins TRBV15 to TRBJ1-5, with unresolved D. The V end lost 5 bases, the J end lost 2 bases, and 13 bases lay between the germline ends. The CDR3 is made up of 15 amino acids. Germline-derived CDR1 and CDR2 are LNHNV and YYDKDF (reference sequence). As DNA, the CDR3 is TGTGCCACCAGCTCGTTCGACCGGGGCAATCAGCCCCAGCATTTT. Amino acid sequence: CATSSFDRGNQPQHF.

This clonotype was seen more than once but under ten times. This may come from a read error, since a much larger clone is one base off. This chain connects TRBV5-6 to TRBJ2-1; 10 bases line up with TRBD1. The CDR3 loop spans 14 amino acids. V gave up 5 bases and J gave up 8 bases; unmatched junction bases: 7. Germline V gene data show CDR1 as SGHDT and CDR2 as YYEEEE. The chain's CDR3 is CASSTGTGADEQFF. CDR3 in DNA: TGTGCCAGCAGTACCGGGACAGGGGCCGATGAGCAGTTCTTC.

This rearrangement joins TRBV11-2 to TRBJ2-7; D possibly matches TRBD1 or TRBD2 (5 bases each). V was cut by 4 bases and J by 0 bases, with 13 bases left in between. The CDR3 is 15 residues long. The germline V gene encodes CDR1 SGHAT and CDR2 FQNNGV. DNA for the CDR3: TGTGCCAGCAGCTCCTCTTGGGGGACCTCCTACGAGCAGTACTTC. It yields the protein CASSSSWGTSYEQYF.

CDR3: CSASGSSSDEQFF. Here the CDR3 DNA reads TGCAGTGCTAGTGGGTCTAGCAGCGATGAGCAGTTCTTC. This chain joins TRBV20-1 and TRBJ2-1; TRBD2 is a possible D gene (5 bases). CDR3 length: 13 residues. Trimming took 3 bases from V and 8 from J, leaving 14 bases between them. Looked up from germline, CDR1 is DFQATT and CDR2 is SNEGSKA (reference sequence).

This clonotype turned up a few times. The chain carries TRBV18 and TRBJ1-2; TRBD1 agrees at 12 bases. The CDR3 has 15 amino acids. Trimming took 2 bases from V and 3 from J; bases not matched to a gene: 1. Germline values: CDR1 KGHSH, CDR2 LQKENI. CDR3 sequence reads: CASSPGTGGYYGYTF. The DNA of the CDR3 is TGTGCCAGCTCACCAGGGACAGGGGGCTACTATGGCTACACCTTC.

The chain couples TRBV4-3 to TRBJ1-5, with D maybe TRBD1 (5 bases). The CDR3 contains 14 residues. V was shortened by 1 base and J by 6 bases, with 10 bases between the two germline ends. The germline V gene has CDR1 LGHNA and CDR2 YSLEER. The DNA of the CDR3 is TGCGCCAGCAGCCAAGGTAGCAGGGCTCAGCCCCAGCATTTT. It specifies CASSQGSRAQPQHF.